These T cell receptor beta chains were read from a single sample in a study of control samples from healthy donors and cancer patients. Profiled with immunoSEQ multiplex PCR; TCRdb holds only in-frame clones, not every one. The sample lists 390,000 or so clones, roughly 90% occurring once. Sequenced material: PBMCs. All receptors come from a man aged 40-49 years with head and neck cancer. The CDR3 runs from the conserved cysteine through the conserved F or W.

j_call | v_call | cdr3_aa
TRBJ1-4 | TRBV7-9 | CASSLVRSLATNEKLFF
TRBJ2-3 | TRBV6-2/TRBV6-3 | CASSSTRGAGDTQYF
TRBJ2-7 | TRBV4-3 | CASSQGGRYEQYF
TRBJ2-1 | TRBV4-3 | CASSLRQSSYNEQFF
TRBJ2-2 | TRBV23-1 | CARAGTTTGELFF
TRBJ2-4 | TRBV7-2 | CASSFDRAENIQYF
TRBJ1-1 | TRBV19 | CASSAPRQSLNTEAFF
TRBJ2-1 | TRBV2 | CASVWRGNEQFF
TRBJ1-4 | TRBV7-9 | CASSRGARALFF
TRBJ1-5 | TRBV3-1/TRBV3-2 | CASSQGDRPSNQPQHF
TRBJ2-3 | TRBV24-1 | CATSQGGAGTQYF
TRBJ1-2 | TRBV29-1 | CSVAQDGYGYTF
TRBJ1-3 | TRBV5-1 | CASSLGGGLTGNTIYF
TRBJ2-7 | TRBV7-9 | CASSLGLPLGEQYF
TRBJ2-3 | TRBV7-8 | CASSSTWGLAITHTQYF
TRBJ1-1 | TRBV20-1 | CSARPVGAAFF
TRBJ1-1 | TRBV29-1 | CSVPTGGLPTEAFF
TRBJ2-7 | TRBV6-5 | CASTSRTSGPYEQYF
TRBJ1-5 | TRBV4-1 | CASSPFSGTIPQPQHF
TRBJ2-2 | TRBV27 | CASSSPPTGELFF
TRBJ2-1 | TRBV27 | CASGYPGTRLNEQFF
TRBJ2-6 | TRBV25-1 | CASSDQASSGANVLTF
TRBJ1-2 | TRBV10-3 | CAISVTTGSGYTF
TRBJ2-1 | TRBV15 | CATSRDFPLAEMVNEQFF
TRBJ2-2 | TRBV19 | CASSMGRQLGELFF
TRBJ1-4 | TRBV7-2 | CASSFQGRGPEKLFF
TRBJ2-2 | TRBV27 | CASSFNRGSGELFF
TRBJ2-7 | TRBV27 | CASSLHAEPYEQYF
TRBJ2-2 | TRBV28 | CASRGQGRATGELFF
TRBJ2-3 | TRBV19 | CASSRGVTDTQYF
TRBJ1-1 | TRBV28 | CASHGQGRNTEAFF
TRBJ2-5 | TRBV5-1 | CASSLEDRTRETQYF
TRBJ2-1 | TRBV30 | CAWVPRLAGPNEQFF
TRBJ1-2 | TRBV15 | CATETRSLDSAYGYTF
TRBJ2-5 | TRBV27 | CASRGQEETQYF